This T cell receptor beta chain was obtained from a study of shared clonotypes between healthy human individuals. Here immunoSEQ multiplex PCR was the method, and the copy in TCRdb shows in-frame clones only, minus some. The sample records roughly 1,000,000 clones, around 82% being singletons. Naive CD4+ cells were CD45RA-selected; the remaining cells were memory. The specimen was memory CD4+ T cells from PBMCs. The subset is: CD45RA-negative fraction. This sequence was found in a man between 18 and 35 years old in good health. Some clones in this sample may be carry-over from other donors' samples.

For the CDR3, the DNA is TGTGCCAGTAGTATAAGGGTTGGCAGATCGAACACCGGGGAGCTGTTTTTT. Translation gives CASSIRVGRSNTGELFF. This rearrangement joins TRBV19 to TRBJ2-2; D is undetermined. Trimming removed 2 bases at V and 0 bases at J, with 13 bases between. This CDR3 comprises 17 residues. CDR1 and CDR2 from the germline V gene are LNHDA and SQIVND (reference sequence).